This T cell receptor beta chain originates from a study of CD8+ T cells in alopecia areata (dated by TCRdb to the late 2010s). Some background on the complete study: High-throughput TCRbeta sequencing was used to examine T cell clonal expansion in alopecia areata in both the C3H/HeJ mouse model and human patients. In humans, TCRbeta sequencing was performed on scalp tissue and on sorted CD4+ and CD8+ peripheral blood T cells from healthy controls and from patients with patchy or totalis/universalis alopecia areata. Scalp clonality was compared among normal scalp (n=4), patchy alopecia areata scalp (n=8), and alopecia totalis/universalis scalp (n=8). RNA was obtained with the PAXgene miRNA kit for fixed scalp, the miRNeasy kit for PBMCs, and the RNeasy kit for mouse skin. TCRbeta CDR3 regions were amplified by immunoSEQ multiplex PCR with 35 Vbeta forward and 13 Jbeta reverse primers. Beyond this particular receptor, the publication reports: TCR sequences shared between patients were less clear than in mice, possibly partly because of HLA diversity in the patient population. Lesional scalp, especially in alopecia totalis/universalis, showed higher clonality and more expanded CD8+ clones than normal scalp, suggesting antigenic drive. Resident alphabeta T cells in normal human skin are also sequenced, complicating scalp TCR repertoire analysis, unlike mouse skin dominated by gammadelta T cells.

On this clone: The target of this receptor is not known. One base away there is no much larger clone; base qualities are not given.

Library construction relied on the immunoSEQ multiplex PCR assay. RNA was extracted from all samples and reverse transcribed into cDNA as template for TCR sequencing. SuperScript III was used to make first-strand cDNA, primed with a 2:1 mix of oligo-dT and random hexamers. A synthetic immune receptor repertoire was used to gauge amplification bias, and whatever bias remained was removed computationally. From the authors' description of their analysis: After raw reads were preprocessed to remove errors, the CDR3 was defined following IMGT conventions as running from the conserved cysteine to phenylalanine. Clonality was calculated as 1 minus Shannon entropy normalized by log2 of the number of productive unique TCRs. Whether each scalp clone was CD4 or CD8 was inferred by checking scalp TCRbeta sequences against the CD4 and CD8 repertoires from sorted blood. In its TCRdb copy, this immuneACCESS table keeps in-frame sequences only and misses some clones. Where compared with another copy, unresolved V genes explain less than half of these, and the others have no known cause. V and J calls and clone size are copied from that table; D and trimming were computed from the DNA. The sample records about 110,000 clones, around 59% of which are singletons. The leading ten clones occupy 20% to 25% of the sample.

The CDR3 runs 15 residues from the cysteine to the phenylalanine. Just CDR3 DNA is preserved here, 45 bases in frame from base 1. The CDR1 and CDR2 encoded by the germline V gene are SNHLY and FYNNEI. Germline trimming amounts to 6 bases on V and 3 bases on J, with 10 as the count of junction bases outside the gene matches. PBMCs were isolated by density centrifugation and stained for CD3, CD4 and CD8, after which CD4+ and CD8+ T cells were sorted on a FACSAria. Scalp biopsies and blood samples were provided by unaffected controls. The material sequenced was CD8+ T cells sorted from blood. The sequence was obtained from a human donor in good health. The receptor chain draws on TRBV2 and TRBJ2-7; 8 bases in the middle match TRBD2. The bases are TGTGCCAGCAGGTCAGGGCGGGGGGATCGCTACGAGCAGTACTTC. Its protein reads: CASRSGRGDRYEQYF. With the rest looked up from the reference TRBV2 and TRBJ2-7 genes rather than sequenced, the full variable domain is EPEVTQTPSHQVTQMGQEVILRCVPISNHLYFYWYRQILGQKVEFLVSFYNNEISEKSEIFDDQFSVERPDGSNFTLKIRSTKLEDSAMYFCASRSGRGDRYEQYFGPGTRLTVT.